The source of this T cell receptor beta chain is a study of post-analysis software for immune sequencing data (dated by TCRdb to between 2014 and 2017). As for the study more broadly: Relapsing-remitting, secondary progressive and progressive-relapsing multiple sclerosis were recorded as disease courses, and subtype annotation was lacking for some patients. The patient repertoires were set against 11 previously published healthy control repertoires from donors whose ages ranged from 6 to 25 years. A subset of samples was prepared in parallel using single-end sample barcoding, then pooled and co-amplified after Illumina adapter ligation. On the study overall, not on this receptor specifically: When samples were clustered directly using the F measure, samples prepared in the same batch co-clustered strongly, which prompted a batch-effect correction. The multiple sclerosis patient group was slightly younger than the control group. Normalized Chao1 diversity was significantly lower in multiple sclerosis patients than controls, suggesting substantial peripheral T-cell clonal expansion. Patients showed significantly higher frequencies than controls for five TRBV segments, among them TRBV5-6, TRBV5-1 and TRBV20-1.

This clonotype was counted a few times. Its cognate antigen has yet to be identified. No per-base quality is available; no much larger clone lies one base away. To demonstrate the VDJtools post-analysis software, TCR beta repertoires were profiled from the peripheral blood of some 12 young patients with multiple sclerosis. The multiple sclerosis patients were children and adolescents between roughly 6 and 17 years of age. The protocol used for the library was PCR. Data came from an Illumina HiSeq 2500. Unique molecular identifiers were incorporated into TCR beta cDNA libraries to reduce PCR and sequencing biases. About 500,000 cDNA molecules were obtained per 1 to 10 million input T cells, so each molecule approximated one T cell. Patient libraries were prepared and sequenced with the same protocol used for the earlier healthy control dataset. Samples belonging to the same batch were prepared together, multiplexed and sequenced on a shared HiSeq lane. Concerning the study's data processing: Raw barcoded reads were processed with MIGEC, and single-read molecular identifier groups were discarded before consensus assembly and CDR3 extraction. Clonotype tables were post-analysed with VDJtools, and diversity was normalized by down-sampling all datasets to the smallest sample size. In repertoire overlap clustering, CDR3 amino acid sequences, but not nucleotide sequences, were matched to correct batch-related cross-sample contamination. Clones were called with MiXCR by TCRdb after fastp trimmed the public reads at Q25, and only in-frame beta chains were retained. When rows share a CDR3 protein, they turn into one entry using the most common DNA and genes. In this record, the V and J calls reflect TCRdb's handling and not the investigators' own analysis. This sample gives 650,000 to 850,000 distinct CDR3 sequences in total; roughly 50% of them show up just once. 4.6% of the sample is held by the ten biggest clonotypes.

Inclusive of the bounding cysteine and phenylalanine, the CDR3 is 14 residues long. Only the CDR3 region is kept as DNA, spanning 42 bases read in frame from base 1. V lost 2 bases and J lost 6 bases, and the count of bases not matched to a germline gene is 5. The CDR1 and CDR2 encoded by the germline V gene (reference sequence) are SEHNR and FQNEAQ. Sample: blood. The chain is assembled from TRBV7-9 and TRBJ1-2, with 8 junctional bases fitting TRBD1. This clonotype was sampled from a girl aged 5-17 years with multiple sclerosis. The DNA sequence is given as TGTGCCAGCAGCTTACCCCCGGGACAGGATGGCTACACCTTC. This sequence encodes CASSLPPGQDGYTF.